This T cell receptor (beta chain) was found in a study of T cells in Graves' hyperthyroidism and ophthalmopathy. RNA transcripts yielded amplified TCR beta CDR3 regions. The HTBI primer set drove a first-round RT-PCR of the TCR CDR3. TCRdb re-analysed the multiplex PCR reads in MiXCR, keeping a single row per CDR3 protein. The sample has approximately 400,000 distinct CDR3 sequences, roughly 19% seen once. The germline CDR1 and CDR2 sequences are GTSNPN and SVGIG (reference sequence). CDR3 size: 13 residues. V lost 3 bases, J lost 0 bases, and 9 bases lay in between. This sequence was found in a young woman with Graves' hyperthyroidism. Sequences were obtained from blood. The chain carries TRBV30 and TRBJ2-7, with a weak D call TRBD2 (6 bases). This CDR3 reads CAWRAGSSYEQYF. CDR3 sequence (DNA): TGTGCCTGGAGGGCGGGGAGCTCCTACGAGCAGTACTTC.